This T cell receptor beta chain was recorded in a study of cytomegalovirus exposure and HLA in healthy donors. General study results and limits: In an earlier analysis, most TCR beta V segments were productive about 87% or about 30% of the time. Among immune exposure information, only CMV serostatus was available.

Germline CDR1 LGHNA, CDR2 YNFKEQ. This CDR3 comprises 16 residues. J gave up 3 bases and V 0 bases, and 7 bases lay outside the gene matches. Turning to this clone: Its specificity is unknown.

The PCR used 60 Vbeta and 13 Jbeta primers. Clones were read by immunoSEQ multiplex PCR, and TCRdb kept only the in-frame ones, dropping some. The top ten clones hold 4.8% of a sample with about 170,000 clones, roughly four fifths of them seen once. The sequencing input was PBMCs. This rearrangement joins TRBV4-2 to TRBJ1-2; TRBD1 matches 7 bases. The clonotype was recovered from a girl under 18 in good health and CMV-seropositive. The CDR3 sequence: CASSQDSAGGYYGYTF. Written as DNA, the CDR3 is TGTGCCAGCAGCCAAGATTCGGCAGGGGGTTACTATGGCTACACCTTC.